The 29 T cell receptor beta chains given below trace back to one sample, sequenced in a study of cytomegalovirus exposure and HLA in healthy donors. Assay: immunoSEQ multiplex PCR; the TCRdb copy retains only in-frame clones and omits some. The table includes 50,000 or so clones, around 94% detected once. Sequencing input: PBMCs. These receptor sequences come from a man in his late teens or twenties in good health and CMV-seronegative.

The chain is built from TRBV5-1 and TRBJ2-1; TRBD2 matches at 11 bases. This CDR3 is built from 16 residues. Germline V gene sequence: CDR1 SGHRS, CDR2 YFSETQ. The trim removed 1 base at V and 8 bases at J, leaving 8 bases unmatched. CDR3: CASSLRFTSGSYEQFF. The CDR3 DNA reads as TGCGCCAGCAGCTTGAGATTTACTAGCGGGAGCTATGAGCAGTTCTTC.

This rearrangement joins TRBV28 to TRBJ2-1; the match to TRBD1 covers 7 bases. The ends lost 6 bases at V and 8 bases at J; junction bases unmatched: 4. Looked up from germline, CDR1 is MDHEN and CDR2 is SYDVKM. The CDR3 consists of 12 residues. For the CDR3, the DNA is TGTGCCAGCAGGAAAACAGGGGATGAGCAGTTCTTC. Residues: CASRKTGDEQFF. Full variable domain (rest looked up from reference TRBV28 and TRBJ2-1): DVKVTQSSRYLVKRTGEKVFLECVQDMDHENMFWYRQDPGLGLRLIYFSYDVKMKEKGDIPEGYSVSREKKERFSLILESASTNQTSMYLCASRKTGDEQFFGPGTRLTVL.

This chain connects TRBV28 to TRBJ1-2; 11 bases map to TRBD1. This CDR3 is 18 amino acids long. CDR1 is MDHEN, CDR2 SYDVKM, per germline. V trimming: 5 bases; J trimming: 3 bases; junction bases outside the gene matches: 14. CDR3 in amino acids: CASSPVGQGAIGDYGYTF. For the CDR3, the DNA is TGTGCCAGCAGTCCTGTAGGACAGGGGGCTATTGGAGACTATGGCTACACCTTC.

The rearrangement joins TRBV27 to TRBJ2-7; 10 bases map to TRBD2. The germline CDR1 and CDR2 sequences are MNHEY and SMNVEV (reference sequence). The V and J ends lost 0 bases and 2 bases, in that order; junction bases with no gene match: 13. This CDR3 spans 19 amino acids. The CDR3 DNA follows: TGTGCCAGCAGTTTATCGGAATCTTTTAGCGGGAGGCCGACCTACGAGCAGTACTTC. Its protein is CASSLSESFSGRPTYEQYF.

The V gene is TRBV7-2, the J gene TRBJ1-5; D call uncertain. This CDR3 comprises 15 residues. Trimming stripped 0 bases from V and 1 base from J, with 7 bases between. Per germline, CDR1 SGHTA and CDR2 FQGNSA. The CDR3 region is CASSLAWQSNQPQHF. The CDR3 coding sequence is TGTGCCAGCAGCTTAGCTTGGCAGAGCAATCAGCCCCAGCATTTT.

CDR3 sequence (DNA): TGTGCCAGCAGCTTAGTCGAGACAGATACGCAGTATTTT. It specifies CASSLVETDTQYF. The chain employs TRBV11-3 and TRBJ2-3; D is unresolved. This CDR3 has 13 residues. Germline V CDR1 and CDR2: SGHNT, YENEEA. V lost 1 base, J lost 3 bases, and 5 bases lay in between.

The chain links TRBV5-6 to TRBJ2-7; 15 nucleotides match TRBD2. The CDR3 spans 15 residues. V was clipped by 4 bases and J by 4 bases; unmatched bases: 3. Germline values: CDR1 SGHDT, CDR2 YYEEEE. The chain's CDR3 is CASSGGTSGGYEQYF. CDR3 sequence (DNA): TGTGCCAGCAGCGGCGGGACTAGCGGGGGGTACGAGCAGTACTTC.

The V call is TRBV28, the J call TRBJ2-7; D gene uncertain. V gave up 7 bases and J gave up 1 base, with 14 bases separating them. Germline V lookup: CDR1 MDHEN, CDR2 SYDVKM. The CDR3 runs to 14 residues. CDR3 region: CASTPPQQSYEQYF. CDR3 bases: TGTGCCAGCACCCCCCCCCAACAGTCCTACGAGCAGTACTTC.

V and J are TRBV25-1 and TRBJ1-3; 8 bases map to TRBD1. Germline V CDR1 and CDR2: MGHDK, SYGVNS. V was pared by 4 bases and J by 7 bases, with 6 bases of the junction left unmatched. The CDR3 loop spans 14 amino acids. CDR3 sequence: CASSGTSGGNTIYF. DNA of the CDR3: TGTGCCAGCAGTGGGACCTCAGGGGGCAACACCATATATTTT.

This sequence joins TRBV11-2 and TRBJ2-7, with D perhaps matching TRBD2 (6 bases). Per germline, CDR1 SGHAT and CDR2 FQNNGV. CDR3 length equals 15 residues. Trimming removed 5 bases at V and 3 bases at J, with 17 bases between. CDR3 DNA sequence: TGTGCCAGCAGCCGGCCGGGACTCCCCATCTACGAGCAGTACTTC. Its translation is CASSRPGLPIYEQYF.

The V gene is TRBV6-1, the J gene TRBJ2-3; 11 bases match TRBD2. V shed 10 bases and J 0 bases; nucleotides not matched to a gene: 6. This CDR3 spans 15 amino acids. CDR1 and CDR2 (germline): MNHNS, SASEGT. The CDR3, as DNA: TGTGCCACGCAGACTAGCGGGACTAGCACAGATACGCAGTATTTT. As protein: CATQTSGTSTDTQYF.

The gene calls are TRBV5-1 and TRBJ2-7, with TRBD2 matching over 13 bases. The V and J ends lost 3 bases and 5 bases, in that order; junction bases with no gene match: 20. CDR1 is SGHRS and CDR2 is YFSETQ in the germline V gene. This CDR3 has 20 residues. The CDR3 nucleotides are TGCGCCAGCAGCTCCGGACTAGCGGGAGTAAGGAGACCTGGTGGCGACGAGCAGTACTTC. It yields the protein CASSSGLAGVRRPGGDEQYF.

The chain is built from TRBV27 and TRBJ2-3; TRBD2 matches 9 bases. Trimming removed 5 bases from V and 2 bases from J; junction bases left unmatched: 8. The germline CDR1 and CDR2 sequences are MNHEY and SMNVEV (reference sequence). The CDR3 covers 16 residues. CDR3 nucleotides: TGTGCCAGCAGTACCCTACTAGCGGGCTTCACAGATACGCAGTATTTT. Its translation is CASSTLLAGFTDTQYF.

This rearrangement joins TRBV29-1 to TRBJ2-1; 8 bases fit TRBD1. The CDR3 loop spans 11 amino acids. Per germline, CDR1 SQVTM and CDR2 ANQGSEA. Trimming removed 8 bases from V and 7 bases from J; junction bases left unmatched: 4. The CDR3 DNA reads as TGCAGCTCCCGACAGGGGAATGAGCAGTTCTTC. Translated: CSSRQGNEQFF.

The chain links TRBV6-5 to TRBJ2-6; D not resolved. CDR3 length: 12 residues. Germline V gene lookup returns CDR1 MNHEY and CDR2 SVGAGI. The V and J ends lost 7 bases and 3 bases respectively, with 4 bases between them. CDR3 bases: TGTGCCAGCACCGGTGGGGCCAACGTCCTGACTTTC. Protein sequence: CASTGGANVLTF.

The V and J genes are TRBV7-9 and TRBJ2-1; D is undetermined. Trimming removed 5 bases at V and 10 bases at J, with 12 bases between. Per germline, CDR1 SEHNR and CDR2 FQNEAQ (reference sequence). This CDR3 is 12 amino acids long. The CDR3 here is CASSPNKPEQFF. CDR3 nucleotides: TGTGCCAGCAGCCCAAACAAACCCGAGCAGTTCTTC.

This clone occurred a few times. CDR3 coding DNA: TGTGCCAGCACAGGGAATAGGCCTGAAGCTTTCTTT. It translates to CASTGNRPEAFF. J is TRBJ1-1 and V is TRBV6-5, with TRBD1 as a possible D gene (5 bases). CDR1 is MNHEY and CDR2 is SVGAGI in the germline V gene. Between the trimmed V and J ends, which lost 7 bases and 6 bases, there was a span of 12 bases. CDR3 size: 12 residues.

The chain has TRBV6-5 and TRBJ2-4; possibly TRBD2 for D (5 bases). Trimming left V 7 bases short and J 1 base short, with 14 bases between. The germline gives CDR1 MNHEY, CDR2 SVGAGI. CDR3 length: 15 residues. This CDR3 is CASTPGIGAKNIQYF. CDR3 sequence (DNA): TGTGCCAGCACCCCCGGGATAGGGGCCAAAAACATTCAGTACTTC.

The chain carries TRBV12-2 and TRBJ1-2; TRBD1, the table's D call, lacks a check against the DNA. TRBV12-2 is a listed pseudogene. The CDR3 extends over 17 amino acids. The CDR3 nucleotides are TGTGCAAGTCGCTTAGCGGTACGGACAGTCCTGGGGAGAGGCTACACCTTC. Translating it yields CASRLAVRTVLGRGYTF.

The V gene is TRBV6-5, the J gene TRBJ2-7, with D perhaps matching TRBD1 (5 bases). Trimming left V 6 bases short and J 1 base short, with 13 bases between. Germline CDR1 and CDR2: MNHEY and SVGAGI. CDR3 length: 14 residues. CDR3 coding DNA: TGTGCCAGCAGGGATCGTGGACAATCCTACGAGCAGTACTTC. Translated: CASRDRGQSYEQYF.

V and J are TRBV19 and TRBJ1-2; a possible D gene is TRBD1 (5 bases). The germline gives CDR1 LNHDA, CDR2 SQIVND (reference sequence). The CDR3 is made up of 16 amino acids. V shed 3 bases and J shed 7 bases, with 21 bases lying between them. Here the CDR3 reads CASSMRYRGVHVGYTF. The CDR3 nucleotides are TGTGCCAGTAGTATGCGGTATCGGGGGGTTCACGTTGGCTACACCTTC.

The V gene is TRBV19, the J gene TRBJ2-1; TRBD1 matches at 7 bases. The V segment lost 8 bases and the J segment 4 bases; nucleotides outside the gene matches: 2. The germline V gene has CDR1 LNHDA and CDR2 SQIVND (reference sequence). The CDR3 has 12 residues. The CDR3 nucleotides are TGTGCCAGTTCCAGGGGGTACAATGAGCAGTTCTTC. It codes for CASSRGYNEQFF.

The rearrangement links TRBV7-2 to TRBJ2-4, with 7 bases that match TRBD1. CDR3 length: 11 residues. The V segment lost 1 base and the J segment 14 bases; nucleotides outside the gene matches: 2. Germline V CDR1 and CDR2: SGHTA, FQGNSA. The CDR3 sequence is CASSLGGTEYF. As DNA, the CDR3 is TGTGCCAGCAGCTTAGGAGGGACAGAGTACTTC.

This rearrangement joins TRBV2 to TRBJ1-1; D ambiguous. CDR3 length equals 13 residues. V was pared by 4 bases and J by 1 base, with 7 bases between. Germline CDR1 and CDR2: SNHLY and FYNNEI. CDR3 in DNA: TGTGCCAGCAGTGTGCTAGAGAACACTGAAGCTTTCTTT. Its translation is CASSVLENTEAFF. Full variable domain (rest looked up from reference TRBV2 and TRBJ1-1): EPEVTQTPSHQVTQMGQEVILRCVPISNHLYFYWYRQILGQKVEFLVSFYNNEISEKSEIFDDQFSVERPDGSNFTLKIRSTKLEDSAMYFCASSVLENTEAFFGQGTRLTVV.

This clone came up once. The chain has TRBV27 and TRBJ2-7; 8 nucleotides align to TRBD1. CDR1 MNHEY and CDR2 SMNVEV come from the germline V gene (reference sequence). The CDR3 is 14 residues long. V gave up 5 bases and J gave up 2 bases; unmatched junction bases: 5. CDR3 sequence: CASSLGQGPYEQYF. As DNA, the CDR3 is TGTGCCAGCAGTCTTGGACAGGGTCCCTACGAGCAGTACTTC.

CDR3 bases: TGCGCCAGCAGCCAAGAATCGGGACAGACATTCTATGGCTACACCTTC. This translates into CASSQESGQTFYGYTF. The chain is built from TRBV4-3 and TRBJ1-2; 7 bases fit TRBD1. V was clipped by 0 bases and J by 4 bases; unmatched bases: 8. The CDR3 has 16 residues. Looked up from germline, CDR1 is LGHNA and CDR2 is YSLEER.

CDR3 nucleotides: TGTGCCAGCAGCGTAGAGGGGGGGAGAGGTGAAAAACTGTTTTTT. Its protein is CASSVEGGRGEKLFF. V gene TRBV9 combines with J gene TRBJ1-4, with D possibly TRBD1 on 6 matching bases. The germline V gene has CDR1 SGDLS and CDR2 YYNGEE. The V and J ends lost 0 bases and 7 bases respectively, with 13 bases between them. This CDR3 has 15 residues.

DNA of the CDR3: TGTGCCAGCAGTGCCTCCCGGGACTACGAGCAGTACTTC. It specifies CASSASRDYEQYF. This rearrangement joins TRBV27 to TRBJ2-7, with a possible D match to TRBD2 (5 bases). The V and J ends lost 5 bases and 3 bases respectively, with 11 bases between them. Germline V gene sequence: CDR1 MNHEY, CDR2 SMNVEV (reference sequence). The CDR3 length is 13 residues.

The chain couples TRBV29-1 to TRBJ2-7, with 7 bases fitting TRBD1. CDR1 is SQVTM and CDR2 is ANQGSEA in the germline V gene. V lost 4 bases and J lost 6; bases outside the gene matches: 3. The length of the CDR3 is 11 residues. For the CDR3, the DNA is TGCAGCGTTGGACAGGGCGGCGAGCAGTACTTC. It specifies CSVGQGGEQYF.